Each of the 10 T cell receptor beta chains below was sequenced from the same sample in a study of shared clonotypes between healthy human individuals (dated by TCRdb to the early 2020s). Library preparation was by the immunoSEQ multiplex PCR assay. TCRdb re-hosts the immuneACCESS table, in-frame sequences only. Its copies lack some clones; in the studies checked, an unresolved V gene accounts for under half of them, and the cause for the rest is not known. The sample table lists some 2,400,000 clones, approximately 96% of them with a count of one. Around 0.13% of the sample belongs to the ten largest clones. The source material was naive CD4+ T cells sorted from blood. This specimen's cell subset or site label, per the study, means: CD45RA+ positively selected. The receptors were gathered from a man aged 18 to 30 in good health.

The chain employs TRBV4-2 and TRBJ1-4; D is uncertain. This CDR3 region has 15 residues. The V end was cut by 4 bases, the J end by 7 bases, with 16 bases between. The germline V gene encodes CDR1 LGHNA and CDR2 YNFKEQ. As DNA, the CDR3 is TGTGCCAGCAGCCCAACCGGGCCTGTCGGTGAAAAACTGTTTTTT. The encoded protein is CASSPTGPVGEKLFF.

The chain employs TRBV11-3 and TRBJ2-7; D might be TRBD2 (6 bases). This CDR3 spans 15 amino acids. V gave up 5 bases and J gave up 4 bases, with 18 bases separating them. CDR1 is SGHNT, CDR2 YENEEA, per germline. The CDR3 is CASSPVGGAPYEQYF. The CDR3 DNA sequence: TGTGCCAGCAGCCCTGTCGGCGGGGCACCTTACGAGCAGTACTTC.

This chain joins TRBV5-6 and TRBJ2-2; TRBD2 agrees at 14 bases. CDR1 is SGHDT, CDR2 YYEEEE, per germline. The CDR3 length is 17 residues. The J segment lost 5 bases and the V segment lost 5 bases, leaving 8 bases of the junction unmatched. The CDR3: CASSLGLAGADTGELFF. Written as DNA, the CDR3 is TGTGCCAGCAGTCTGGGACTAGCGGGAGCGGATACCGGGGAGCTGTTTTTT.

The chain has TRBV5-4 and TRBJ2-3; 9 bases agree with TRBD2. The ends lost 4 bases at V and 3 bases at J; junction bases unmatched: 12. Germline lookup yields CDR1 SGHNT and CDR2 YYREEE (reference sequence). The CDR3 covers 17 residues. The CDR3 reads CASSTGLAGTQTDTQYF. CDR3 DNA: TGTGCCAGCAGCACCGGGCTAGCGGGGACCCAAACAGATACGCAGTATTTT. The full variable domain, with the rest looked up from reference TRBV5-4 and TRBJ2-3, is ETGVTQSPTHLIKTRGQQVTLRCSSQSGHNTVSWYQQALGQGPQFIFQYYREEENGRGNFPPRFSGLQFPNYSSELNVNALELDDSALYLCASSTGLAGTQTDTQYFGPGTRLTVL.

V is TRBV4-3 and J is TRBJ2-3; D ambiguous. The V gene lost 0 bases and the J gene lost 9 bases, with 19 bases spanning the gap. Germline V CDR1 and CDR2: LGHNA, YSLEER. CDR3 size: 16 residues. The CDR3 loop reads CASSQDYLPLAETQYF. For the CDR3, the DNA is TGCGCCAGCAGCCAAGATTATCTCCCGCTGGCGGAGACGCAGTATTTT.

In nucleotides, the CDR3 is TGTGCCAGCAGTCGTCCCGGGACAGGGTTGGGCAACTATGGCTACACCTTC. It encodes CASSRPGTGLGNYGYTF. The J gene is TRBJ1-2, the V gene TRBV28; TRBD1 aligns across 9 bases. This CDR3 comprises 17 residues. After removal of 5 bases from V and 2 bases from J, the junction contained 12 bases not matched to a gene. Germline loops: CDR1 MDHEN, CDR2 SYDVKM.

V usage is TRBV9 and J usage is TRBJ2-5; 10 bases align to TRBD2. Looked up from germline, CDR1 is SGDLS and CDR2 is YYNGEE. This CDR3 region has 13 residues. The junction had 2 bases not matched to a gene; V was cut back by 5 bases and J by 4 bases. The CDR3 loop is CASSLAGAETQYF. The CDR3 DNA is TGTGCCAGCAGTCTAGCGGGAGCAGAGACCCAGTACTTC.

The rearrangement joins TRBV7-2 to TRBJ2-7, with TRBD1 as a possible D gene (6 bases). V dropped 1 base and J dropped 0 bases, with 10 bases sitting between them. This CDR3 spans 15 amino acids. Germline values: CDR1 SGHTA, CDR2 FQGNSA. CDR3: CASSLETGSSYEQYF. CDR3 DNA: TGTGCCAGCAGCTTAGAGACAGGTAGCTCCTACGAGCAGTACTTC.

In its sample, this clone was seen once. The chain recombines TRBV9 with TRBJ2-1; 11 nucleotides agree with TRBD2. V shed 1 base and J 2 bases; nucleotides not matched to a gene: 5. Germline assignment: CDR1 SGDLS and CDR2 YYNGEE. This CDR3 region has 17 residues. In nucleotides, the CDR3 is TGTGCCAGCAGCGTAACTAGCGGGAGTGGGACCTACAATGAGCAGTTCTTC. This codes for CASSVTSGSGTYNEQFF.

This chain links TRBV10-3 with TRBJ2-5, with D hard to call. Trimming shortened V by 2 bases and J by 5 bases, and 12 bases separated the two germline ends. This CDR3 has 14 amino acids. In germline, CDR1 is ENHRY, CDR2 SYGVKD. The CDR3 DNA is TGTGCCATCAGTGAGGTCCGGCTTCAGGAGACCCAGTACTTC. Protein sequence: CAISEVRLQETQYF.